The clone carrying this T cell receptor beta chain was seen a single time. The ends were cut back, 4 bases at V and 4 bases at J, with 13 bases in the middle. Germline values: CDR1 LNHDA, CDR2 SQIVND (reference sequence). This CDR3 is built from 14 residues. TCRdb's table, derived via immunoSEQ multiplex PCR, lists solely in-frame clones and lacks some. This sample carries some 51,000 clones, 85% to 95% of them seen once, and the ten largest clones take less than 0.65%. This record comes from a study of T cell changes during pregnancy in multiple sclerosis. The chain uses TRBV19 and TRBJ1-2; perhaps TRBD1 as D (5 bases). This receptor was taken from a female donor with multiple sclerosis, enrolled in a pregnancy study. The sample was CD4+ T cells from peripheral blood mononuclear cells, taken in the second trimester of pregnancy. The CDR3 here is CASSNIPGFYGYTF. The CDR3 DNA follows: TGTGCCAGTAGTAATATCCCAGGGTTCTATGGCTACACCTTC. The full variable domain, with the rest looked up from reference TRBV19 and TRBJ1-2, is DGGITQSPKYLFRKEGQNVTLSCEQNLNHDAMYWYRQDPGQGLRLIYYSQIVNDFQKGDIAEGYSVSREKKESFPLTVTSAQKNPTAFYLCASSNIPGFYGYTFGSGTRLTVV.